One and the same sample provided the 7 T cell receptor beta chains below, sequenced in a study of cytomegalovirus exposure and HLA in healthy donors. The PCR was carried out with 60 Vbeta primers and 13 Jbeta primers. TCRdb's table, derived via immunoSEQ multiplex PCR, lists solely in-frame clones and lacks some. This repertoire shows fewer than 150,000 clones, approximately 61% found once; its top ten account for over 1.5%. Specimen: PBMCs. The origin of the receptors is a human donor in good health.

On this clone itself: The junction departs from the called germline gene at one end, perhaps through a read error. The rearrangement links TRBV7-3 to TRBJ1-2, with D maybe TRBD1 (5 bases). This CDR3 is built from 12 residues. CDR1 SGHTA and CDR2 FQGTGA come from the germline V gene. For the CDR3, the DNA is TGTGCCAGCAGCGACCAGGGTTATGGCCACACCTTC. It yields the protein CASSDQGYGHTF.

This sequence joins TRBV6-6 and TRBJ1-5, with D possibly being TRBD1 (5 bases). The CDR3 consists of 15 residues. Germline-derived CDR1 and CDR2 are MNHNY and SVGAGI (reference sequence). Deletions cut 6 bases from V and 3 bases from J, with 15 bases between. The CDR3 region has the DNA TGTGCCAGCAGATTGGGGCAGGGCAACAATCAGCCCCAGCATTTT. Translation: CASRLGQGNNQPQHF.

This clone has only a few counts. The CDR3 DNA reads TGTGCCAGCATTGGTGGCGGGAACGACAATGAGCAGTTCTTC. This translates into CASIGGGNDNEQFF. This chain links TRBV28 with TRBJ2-1; D is perhaps TRBD2 (6 bases). In germline, CDR1 is MDHEN, CDR2 SYDVKM. Trimming shortened V by 7 bases and J by 5 bases, and 15 bases separated the two germline ends. The CDR3 has 14 residues.

This clone was seen more than once but under ten times. The chain couples TRBV27 to TRBJ2-7; no definite D call. In germline, CDR1 is MNHEY, CDR2 SMNVEV (reference sequence). V shed 2 bases and J shed 0 bases, with 11 bases lying between them. This CDR3 spans 15 amino acids. The DNA for the CDR3 is TGTGCCAGCAGTTTAAGTACAGACGGCTCCTACGAGCAGTACTTC. Protein: CASSLSTDGSYEQYF.

V and J are TRBV7-6 and TRBJ2-7; maybe TRBD1 (6 bases). Trimming cost V 6 bases and J 2 bases, with 17 bases left between them. The CDR3 is 15 residues long. Germline-derived CDR1 and CDR2 are SGHVS and FNYEAQ. The CDR3 bases are TGTGCCAGCAGGGACCCCGGGACACCGACCTACGAGCAGTACTTC. It yields the protein CASRDPGTPTYEQYF.

The gene calls are TRBV7-3 and TRBJ1-2, with 8 bases fitting TRBD1. This CDR3 has 15 amino acids. The germline gives CDR1 SGHTA, CDR2 FQGTGA. Losses at the gene ends were 0 bases for V and 3 bases for J; bases not matched to a gene: 3. CDR3 sequence: CASSLTPGGYYGYTF. The CDR3 nucleotides are TGTGCCAGCAGCTTAACCCCAGGGGGCTACTATGGCTACACCTTC.

The chain combines TRBV2 with TRBJ2-7; the D gene is possibly TRBD2 (6 bases). Trimming stripped 7 bases from V and 3 bases from J, with 16 bases between. Germline lookup yields CDR1 SNHLY and CDR2 FYNNEI. The CDR3 length is 14 residues. CDR3 DNA: TGTGCCAGCACCTTAGGGGCGGGACTCTACGAGCAGTACTTC. The encoded protein is CASTLGAGLYEQYF.